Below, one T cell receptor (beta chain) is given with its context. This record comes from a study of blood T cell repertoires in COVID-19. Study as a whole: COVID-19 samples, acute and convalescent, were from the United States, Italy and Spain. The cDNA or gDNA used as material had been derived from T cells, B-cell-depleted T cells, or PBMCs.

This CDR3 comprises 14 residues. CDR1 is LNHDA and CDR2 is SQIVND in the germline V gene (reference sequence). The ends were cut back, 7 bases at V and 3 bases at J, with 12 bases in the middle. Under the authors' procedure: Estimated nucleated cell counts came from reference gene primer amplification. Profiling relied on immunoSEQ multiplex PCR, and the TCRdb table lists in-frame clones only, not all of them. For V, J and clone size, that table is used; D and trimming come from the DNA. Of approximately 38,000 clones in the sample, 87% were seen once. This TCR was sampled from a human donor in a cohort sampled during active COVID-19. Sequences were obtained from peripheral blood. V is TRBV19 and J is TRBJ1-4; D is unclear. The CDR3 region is CASTDRGSNEKLFF. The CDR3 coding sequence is TGTGCCAGTACCGATCGGGGATCTAATGAAAAACTGTTTTTT.